Included here is one T cell receptor (beta chain) sequence, with context. What it binds is unknown. This sample was included in a study of shared clonotypes between healthy human individuals. Study-level results: In contrast to clonotypes shared by all four donors, non-shared clonotypes had lower generation probabilities.

The CDR3 is 13 residues long. Germline V gives CDR1 KGHSH, CDR2 LQKENI. V was cut by 2 bases and J by 6 bases, with 7 bases left in between. CD45RA-negative memory and CD45RA+ naive subsets were split from the CD4+ cells. Some clones are missing from TCRdb's copy, which holds only in-frame ones; the method was immunoSEQ multiplex PCR. The top ten hold around 0.13% of the sample, which has some 2,000,000 clones, roughly 96% seen once. The source material was naive CD4+ T cells sorted from blood. Noted subset: CD45RA+ positively selected. This receptor was obtained from a man aged 18 to 35 in good health. V usage is TRBV18 and J usage is TRBJ2-2; D is ambiguous. The CDR3 is CASSPMGPGELFF. CDR3 in DNA: TGTGCCAGCTCACCAATGGGTCCCGGGGAGCTGTTTTTT.